This TCR beta chain was sequenced in a study of cytomegalovirus exposure and HLA in healthy donors. Study observations and caveats: TRBV6-2, TRBV6-3 and other indistinguishable V segments were excluded. A missense variant in DCLRE1C was later tied to TCR beta V- and J-gene trimming.

This CDR3 contains 14 residues. Germline V CDR1 and CDR2: SNHLY, FYNNEI. V was trimmed by 3 bases and J by 6 bases, leaving 12 bases between them. The PCR was carried out with 60 Vbeta primers and 13 Jbeta primers. Assay: immunoSEQ multiplex PCR; the TCRdb copy retains only in-frame clones and omits some. This sample's table reports roughly 140,000 clones. About this clone: Antigen specificity is unknown.

This chain joins TRBV2 and TRBJ2-1, with D maybe TRBD1 (6 bases). Sequencing was performed on PBMCs. The sequence came from a male donor in good health and CMV-seronegative. CDR3 in DNA: TGTGCCAGCAGTGAGGAGACAGGCCCCAATGAGCAGTTCTTC. Translating it yields CASSEETGPNEQFF.